Listed below are T cell receptor beta chains from one sample, sequenced in a study of blood T cell repertoires in COVID-19. The protocol was immunoSEQ multiplex PCR, while the TCRdb copy is restricted to in-frame clones and leaves out a portion. The sample consists of around 80,000 clones, roughly 91% of them appearing once. The specimen sequenced was peripheral blood. These TCRs come from a man in his fifties or sixties with acute or convalescent COVID-19. Both conserved end residues are part of each CDR3. Each record gives: J gene, D gene, clone size, V gene, CDR3 DNA, CDR3 protein. The D gene is left open where the match is weak. Clone size is not always given. Where it is, it says once, few, many or a class for expanded clones.

>TRBJ2-7|TRBD1|-|TRBV2
TGTGCCAGCAGTGAACGGACAGGGGTCTCCTACGAGCAGTACTTC
CASSERTGVSYEQYF
>TRBJ1-6|-|few|TRBV28
TGTGCCAGCAGTCCGAAATCCATCCTTCGTAGTTCACCCCTCCACTTT
CASSPKSILRSSPLHF
>TRBJ1-6|-|-|TRBV6-5
TGTGCCAGCAGCCGGAGCTCCTATAATTCACCCCTCCACTTT
CASSRSSYNSPLHF
>TRBJ1-5|-|once|TRBV7-8
TGTGCCAGCAGCCCGGTCGTGAATAGCAATCAGCCCCAGCATTTT
CASSPVVNSNQPQHF
>TRBJ2-5|TRBD2|-|TRBV9
TGTGCCAGCAGCGTCGGGACTAGCGGGATATCAAAAGAGACCCAGTACTTC
CASSVGTSGISKETQYF
>TRBJ1-2|TRBD1|-|TRBV5-6
TGTGCCAGCAGCTCAGGACAGGGACTGTTTTATGGCTACACCTTC
CASSSGQGLFYGYTF
>TRBJ2-1|TRBD1|-|TRBV5-8
TGTGCCAGCAGCCCGCCGGGACAGGGGTTTCATGAGCAGTTCTTC
CASSPPGQGFHEQFF
>TRBJ1-3|-|once|TRBV5-6
TGTGCCAGCAGCTTTCGAGACAGCTATTCTGTGAGATTT
CASSFRDSYSVRF
>TRBJ2-1|TRBD2|-|TRBV11-2
TGTGCCAGCAGACCTAGCGGGAGCAGCAATGAGCAGTTCTTC
CASRPSGSSNEQFF
>TRBJ1-2|-|few|TRBV5-1
TGCGCCAGCAGCGTGGACACAATCTATGGCTACACCTTC
CASSVDTIYGYTF
>TRBJ1-2|-|-|TRBV20-1
TGCAGTGCTACTTTGACTTGGGGCTACACCTTC
CSATLTWGYTF
>TRBJ2-4|TRBD2|-|TRBV23-1
TGCGCCAGCAGTCAATCGGGACTAGCGGGGCTCAAAAACATTCAGTACTTC
CASSQSGLAGLKNIQYF
>TRBJ1-4|-|few|TRBV19
TGTGCCAGTAGTATCGGGACACGGCGAGCTGAAAAACTGTTTTTT
CASSIGTRRAEKLFF
>TRBJ1-2|-|once|TRBV12-3/TRBV12-4
TGTGCCAGCAGTAAACAGGGCTTAGGCGGCTACACCTTC
CASSKQGLGGYTF
>TRBJ2-5|-|-|TRBV19
TGTGCCAGTAGTATAGCCCTAGCGACTGGGGAGACCCAGTACTTC
CASSIALATGETQYF
>TRBJ1-1|TRBD1|-|TRBV5-6
TGTGCCAGCAGCTCCGGACAGGCCAGAATGGGCACTGAAGCTTTCTTT
CASSSGQARMGTEAFF
>TRBJ1-2|TRBD1|-|TRBV6-5
TGTGCCAGCGAGACAGGGGTTAACTATGGCTACACCTTC
CASETGVNYGYTF
>TRBJ2-5|TRBD1|-|TRBV18
TGTGCCAGCTCACCCAGGACAGGTATCCAAGAGACCCAGTACTTC
CASSPRTGIQETQYF
>TRBJ2-5|TRBD2|-|TRBV18
TGTGCCAGCTCACCCTCGAGCGGGGGGGCATCGGGGGAGACCCAGTACTTC
CASSPSSGGASGETQYF
>TRBJ2-3|-|once|TRBV11-2
TGTGCCAGCAGCTTGTCCGTAGATACGCAGTATTTT
CASSLSVDTQYF
>TRBJ2-7|TRBD2|-|TRBV6-2/TRBV6-3
TGTGCCAGCAGTTACTCGACTAGCGGGAGAGTCGAGCAGTACTTC
CASSYSTSGRVEQYF
>TRBJ2-5|TRBD2|-|TRBV7-9
TGTGCCAGCAGCTGGGGGACTAGCGGGAGGGCCTCAGAGACCCAGTACTTC
CASSWGTSGRASETQYF
>TRBJ2-1|-|-|TRBV11-2
TGTGCCAGCAGCAGAGGGTATGTGAATGAGCAGTTCTTC
CASSRGYVNEQFF
>TRBJ2-3|TRBD1|-|TRBV24-1
TGTGCCACCAGTGATGACCCCCGACAGGGCAAGTTCACAGATACGCAGTATTTT
CATSDDPRQGKFTDTQYF
>TRBJ2-3|-|-|TRBV5-1
TGCGCCAGCAGCAGACATGATTCGGGACGGACAGTAAATACGCAGTATTTT
CASSRHDSGRTVNTQYF
>TRBJ1-2|-|-|TRBV7-8
TGTGCCAGCAGCTTAGGGGTACGGGACTATGGCTACACCTTC
CASSLGVRDYGYTF
>TRBJ1-2|-|-|TRBV6-1
TGTGCCAGCAACCTTGAGGGTAGTGGCTACACCTTC
CASNLEGSGYTF
>TRBJ2-7|-|-|TRBV28
TGTGCCAGCAGCATCAGGGGCCCAGAGCAGTACTTC
CASSIRGPEQYF
>TRBJ2-3|-|-|TRBV9
TGTGCCAGCAGCGGCAACCCCGCGGGGAGCACAGATACGCAGTATTTT
CASSGNPAGSTDTQYF
>TRBJ1-1|TRBD1|-|TRBV7-9
TGTGCCAGCAGCTTAGACAGGGGAGCTTTCTTT
CASSLDRGAFF
>TRBJ1-4|TRBD1|-|TRBV6-4
TGTGCCAGCAGAACGGACAGGGAGGGTGAAAAACTGTTTTTT
CASRTDREGEKLFF
>TRBJ1-6|-|-|TRBV28
TGTGCCAGCAGCACGCATACAGGGTCCGGGCCCCTCCACTTT
CASSTHTGSGPLHF
>TRBJ1-2|TRBD1|-|TRBV7-2
TGTGCCAGCAGCCCCCAGACAGGGAGCTATGGCTACACCTTC
CASSPQTGSYGYTF
>TRBJ2-7|TRBD1|-|TRBV10-1
TGCGCCAGCAGTGAGTCACCGGGACAGGGACCCTACGAGCAGTACTTC
CASSESPGQGPYEQYF
>TRBJ1-5|-|once|TRBV6-1
TGTGCCAGCAGTGATTTATTTGGAGATCAGCCCCAGCATTTT
CASSDLFGDQPQHF
>TRBJ2-1|TRBD1|-|TRBV3-1/TRBV3-2
TGTGCAACCGCGGCCGAGACAGGGCTCAATGAGCAGTTCTTC
CATAAETGLNEQFF
>TRBJ1-1|-|-|TRBV24-1
TGTGCCACCAGTGATTCCGGACAACAGAACACTGAAGCTTTCTTT
CATSDSGQQNTEAFF
>TRBJ1-1|-|-|TRBV5-1
TGCGCCAGCAGCTTGACTGGGAGAACTGAAGCTTTCTTT
CASSLTGRTEAFF
>TRBJ1-2|-|-|TRBV7-2
TGTGCCAGCAGCTTAAGAGGGCTGGATGGCTACACCTTC
CASSLRGLDGYTF
>TRBJ1-2|-|-|TRBV5-4
TGTGCCAGCAGCTTGTACAGTACCACGTCTCAAGGCTACACCTTC
CASSLYSTTSQGYTF
>TRBJ1-4|TRBD1|-|TRBV7-9
TGTGCCAGCAGCCCCGGCCCCTGGGGACAGGGTACTAATGAAAAACTGTTTTTT
CASSPGPWGQGTNEKLFF
>TRBJ2-5|-|-|TRBV7-2
TGTGCCAGCAGCCGCAGCGGCGGACGGGAGACCCAGTACTTC
CASSRSGGRETQYF
>TRBJ1-1|-|-|TRBV10-1
TGCGCCAGCAGCGCCGGGACACCCAACACTGAAGCTTTCTTT
CASSAGTPNTEAFF
>TRBJ1-2|TRBD1|-|TRBV9
TGTGCCAGCAGCGTAGGGACAGGGGGTCTAGGAGGCTACACCTTC
CASSVGTGGLGGYTF
>TRBJ1-1|-|few|TRBV6-1
TGTGCCAGCAGTGAAGGAGGGGGTGATTTCTTT
CASSEGGGDFF
>TRBJ1-5|TRBD1|once|TRBV5-4
TGTGCCAGCAGCTTCGACAGGGATCAGCCCCAGCATTTT
CASSFDRDQPQHF
>TRBJ2-3|-|-|TRBV6-6
TGTGCCAGCAGTTATATGGCTCCCGGCACAGATACGCAGTATTTT
CASSYMAPGTDTQYF
>TRBJ2-3|TRBD2|-|TRBV9
TGTGCCAGCAGCGACCGGACTAGCGACCCCACAGATACGCAGTATTTT
CASSDRTSDPTDTQYF
>TRBJ1-4|TRBD1|-|TRBV6-1
TGTGCCAGCAGTGATGGGACAGGGGGCAGCTACGGTGAAAAACTGTTTTTT
CASSDGTGGSYGEKLFF
>TRBJ1-2|-|-|TRBV10-3
TGTGCCATCACCAGGGGTTCCCAGGGCTATGGCTACACCTTC
CAITRGSQGYGYTF